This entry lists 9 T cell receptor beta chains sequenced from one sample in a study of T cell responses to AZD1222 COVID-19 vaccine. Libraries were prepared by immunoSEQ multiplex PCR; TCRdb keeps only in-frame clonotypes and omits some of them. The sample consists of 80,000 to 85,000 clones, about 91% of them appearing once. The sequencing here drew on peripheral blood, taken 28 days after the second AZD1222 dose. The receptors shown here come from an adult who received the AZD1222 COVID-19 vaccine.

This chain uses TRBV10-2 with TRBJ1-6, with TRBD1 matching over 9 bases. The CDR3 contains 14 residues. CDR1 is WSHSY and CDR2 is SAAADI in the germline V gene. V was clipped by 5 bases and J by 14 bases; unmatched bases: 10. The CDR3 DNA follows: TGCGCCAGCAGTCCCGGGACAGGGTACGTTACCCTCCACTTT. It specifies CASSPGTGYVTLHF.

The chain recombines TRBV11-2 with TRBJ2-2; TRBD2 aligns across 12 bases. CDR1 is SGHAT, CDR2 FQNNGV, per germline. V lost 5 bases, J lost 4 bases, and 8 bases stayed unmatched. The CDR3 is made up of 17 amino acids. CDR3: CASSPLLAGGSTGELFF. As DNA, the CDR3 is TGTGCCAGCAGCCCGTTACTAGCGGGAGGATCCACCGGGGAGCTGTTTTTT. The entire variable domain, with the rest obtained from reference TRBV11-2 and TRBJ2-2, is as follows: EAGVAQSPRYKIIEKRQSVAFWCNPISGHATLYWYQQILGQGPKLLIQFQNNGVVDDSQLPKDRFSAERLKGVDSTLKIQPAKLEDSAVYLCASSPLLAGGSTGELFFGEGSRLTVL.

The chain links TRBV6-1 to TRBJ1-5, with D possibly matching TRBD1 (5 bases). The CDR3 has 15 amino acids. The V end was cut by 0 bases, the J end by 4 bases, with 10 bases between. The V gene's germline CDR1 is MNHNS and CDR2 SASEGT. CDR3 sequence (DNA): TGTGCCAGCAGTGAAGCTCCCGGGGGGAATCAGCCCCAGCATTTT. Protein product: CASSEAPGGNQPQHF.

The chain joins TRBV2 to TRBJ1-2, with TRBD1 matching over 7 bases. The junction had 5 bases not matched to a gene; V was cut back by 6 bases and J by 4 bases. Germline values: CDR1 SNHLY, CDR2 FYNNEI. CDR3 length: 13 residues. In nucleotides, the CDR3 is TGTGCCAGCAGCGCTCAGGGGGGCTATGGCTACACCTTC. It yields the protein CASSAQGGYGYTF.

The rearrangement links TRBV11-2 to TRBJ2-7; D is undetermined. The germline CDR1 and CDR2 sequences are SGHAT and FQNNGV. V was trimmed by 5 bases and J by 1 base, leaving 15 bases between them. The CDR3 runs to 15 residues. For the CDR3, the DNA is TGTGCCAGCAGCGACGGGCGGAAACTTTCCTACGAGCAGTACTTC. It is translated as CASSDGRKLSYEQYF.

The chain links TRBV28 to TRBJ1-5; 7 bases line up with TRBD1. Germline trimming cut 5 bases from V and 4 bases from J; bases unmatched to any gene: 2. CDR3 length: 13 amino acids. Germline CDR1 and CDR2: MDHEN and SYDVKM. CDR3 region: CASSAQGNQPQHF. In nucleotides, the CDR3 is TGTGCCAGCAGTGCACAGGGGAATCAGCCCCAGCATTTT.

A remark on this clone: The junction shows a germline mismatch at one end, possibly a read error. DNA for the CDR3: TGTGCTAGCAGCCGGAAACCAGGGGGCGATGAGCAGTTCTTC. Translation gives CASSRKPGGDEQFF. V is TRBV7-7 and J is TRBJ2-1; the match to TRBD1 covers 8 bases. CDR1 is SSHAT, CDR2 FNYEAQ, per germline (reference sequence). This CDR3 has 14 amino acids.

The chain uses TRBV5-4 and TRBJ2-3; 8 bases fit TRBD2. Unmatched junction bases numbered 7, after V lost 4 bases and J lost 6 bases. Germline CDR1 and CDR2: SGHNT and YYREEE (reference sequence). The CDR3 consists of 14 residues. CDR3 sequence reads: CASSVAGLVDTQYF. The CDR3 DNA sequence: TGTGCCAGCAGCGTAGCGGGATTAGTGGATACGCAGTATTTT.

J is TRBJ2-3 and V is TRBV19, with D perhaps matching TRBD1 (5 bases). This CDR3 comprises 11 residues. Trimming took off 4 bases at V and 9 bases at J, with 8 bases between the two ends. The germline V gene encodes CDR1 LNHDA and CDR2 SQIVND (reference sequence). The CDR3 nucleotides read TGTGCCAGTAGTACAGGGTTGACGCAGTATTTT. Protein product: CASSTGLTQYF.